This entry lists 19 T cell receptor beta chains sequenced from one sample in a study of cytomegalovirus exposure and HLA in healthy donors. The PCR made use of 60 Vbeta and 13 Jbeta primers. Assay: immunoSEQ multiplex PCR; the TCRdb copy retains only in-frame clones and omits some. Of about 91,000 clones listed, around 70% are singletons. Input material: PBMCs. Receptors were obtained from a female donor in good health and CMV-seronegative.

This chain connects TRBV7-9 to TRBJ2-2; D remains ambiguous. The CDR3 covers 14 residues. Germline CDR1 SEHNR, CDR2 FQNEAQ (reference sequence). With 4 bases removed from V and 4 bases from J, the gap between germline ends came to 10 bases. The CDR3 DNA reads TGTGCCAGCAGCTCCCCTAGGTCCACCGGGGAGCTGTTTTTT. Its protein is CASSSPRSTGELFF.

The V gene is TRBV11-2, the J gene TRBJ2-7; unclear D gene. The CDR3 is made up of 14 amino acids. Trimming removed 5 bases at V and 3 bases at J, with 14 bases between. Germline V lookup: CDR1 SGHAT, CDR2 FQNNGV. CDR3 loop: CASSHKTVRYEQYF. CDR3 bases: TGTGCCAGCAGCCATAAGACTGTACGCTACGAGCAGTACTTC.

The chain is built from TRBV28 and TRBJ1-2; D is unclear. Germline V gene lookup returns CDR1 MDHEN and CDR2 SYDVKM. The CDR3 loop spans 14 amino acids. The ends were cut back, 7 bases at V and 8 bases at J, with 20 bases in the middle. CDR3 bases: TGTGCCAGCAAATGGACTGGAAGAAATATAGGCTACACCTTC. Its translation is CASKWTGRNIGYTF.

This clone has a single count. This chain links TRBV5-6 with TRBJ2-7, with TRBD2 as a possible D gene (5 bases). Germline V gene data show CDR1 as SGHDT and CDR2 as YYEEEE. The CDR3 extends over 12 amino acids. Trimming took off 7 bases at V and 4 bases at J, with 12 bases between the two ends. CDR3 sequence (DNA): TGTGCCAGCCGGGGATACGGGTACGAGCAGTACTTC. Its translation: CASRGYGYEQYF.

J is TRBJ2-7 and V is TRBV7-9; TRBD1 matches 7 bases. Germline V gene data show CDR1 as SEHNR and CDR2 as FQNEAQ (reference sequence). Germline trimming cut 2 bases from V and 6 bases from J; bases unmatched to any gene: 1. The CDR3 extends over 12 amino acids. DNA of the CDR3: TGTGCCAGCAGCTTATCAGGGGGCGAGCAGTACTTC. Its protein product is CASSLSGGEQYF. Together with reference TRBV7-9 and TRBJ2-7, the CDR3 gives the full variable domain: DTGVSQNPRHKITKRGQNVTFRCDPISEHNRLYWYRQTLGQGPEFLTYFQNEAQLEKSRLLSDRFSAERPKGSFSTLEIQRTEQGDSAMYLCASSLSGGEQYFGPGTRLTVT.

Only a few counts were recorded for this clone. The V call is TRBV6-6, the J call TRBJ1-1, with 7 bases fitting TRBD1. Germline loops: CDR1 MNHNY, CDR2 SVGAGI (reference sequence). The V and J ends lost 6 bases and 6 bases, in that order; junction bases with no gene match: 10. The CDR3 covers 14 residues. CDR3 sequence reads: CASRTARQGAEAFF. CDR3 DNA sequence: TGTGCCAGCAGAACTGCCCGACAGGGAGCTGAAGCTTTCTTT.

V is TRBV29-1 and J is TRBJ2-7, with TRBD2 as a possible D gene (6 bases). The CDR3 loop spans 14 amino acids. CDR1 SQVTM and CDR2 ANQGSEA come from the germline V gene. V was shortened by 5 bases and J by 0 bases, with 14 bases between the two germline ends. CDR3 sequence reads: CSVLLAQSSYEQYF. CDR3 nucleotide sequence: TGCAGCGTTTTACTAGCTCAGTCCTCCTACGAGCAGTACTTC.

The chain couples TRBV27 to TRBJ2-1, with 7 bases matching TRBD1. The CDR3 totals 14 residues. Trimming removed 8 bases from V and 8 bases from J; junction bases left unmatched: 12. Germline CDR1 is MNHEY and CDR2 is SMNVEV (reference sequence). CDR3 sequence: CASSLRRGGDEQFF. CDR3 sequence (DNA): TGTGCCAGCTCTCTAAGGAGAGGGGGCGATGAGCAGTTCTTC.

To note about this clone: One junction end does not reproduce the germline sequence, and a read error may be involved. The rearrangement uses TRBV7-3 and TRBJ2-3; 7 positions agree with TRBD2. CDR1 is SGHTA, CDR2 FQGTGA, per germline. CDR3 length: 14 residues. CDR3 region: CASSLIAGTNTQYF. CDR3 nucleotides: TGTGCCAGCAGCTTGATAGCGGGCACAAATACGCAGTATTTT.

The chain uses TRBV6-1 and TRBJ2-7; TRBD1 is a possible D gene (5 bases). The CDR3 is made up of 15 amino acids. The germline V gene has CDR1 MNHNS and CDR2 SASEGT. V lost 4 bases and J 0 bases, leaving 13 bases between the germline ends. CDR3 residues: CASSGSRANSYEQYF. In nucleotides, the CDR3 is TGTGCCAGCAGTGGGAGCAGGGCCAACTCCTACGAGCAGTACTTC.

The chain links TRBV2 to TRBJ2-7; 9 bases map to TRBD1. Germline lookup yields CDR1 SNHLY and CDR2 FYNNEI. Losses at the gene ends were 5 bases for V and 4 bases for J; bases not matched to a gene: 6. The CDR3 extends over 14 amino acids. This CDR3 reads CASSRTGEGYEQYF. The CDR3 DNA reads TGTGCCAGCAGTCGGACAGGGGAAGGGTACGAGCAGTACTTC.

In its sample, this clone was seen a few times. The V call is TRBV6-1, the J call TRBJ2-7; a weak D match, TRBD1 (6 bases). The CDR3 is 15 residues long. Trimming removed 6 bases from V and 0 bases from J, with 15 bases in between. Germline CDR1 reads MNHNS; CDR2 reads SASEGT. The CDR3 bases are TGTGCCAGCAGCGCTACCGGGACACTCTCCTACGAGCAGTACTTC. It specifies CASSATGTLSYEQYF.

This clone has just a few counts. Here the CDR3 reads CASSLAPTNEKLFF. The CDR3 region has the DNA TGTGCCAGCAGTTTGGCCCCAACTAATGAAAAACTGTTTTTT. The chain carries TRBV27 and TRBJ1-4; D is uncertain. The CDR3 is 14 amino acids. CDR1 MNHEY and CDR2 SMNVEV come from the germline V gene (reference sequence). Between the trimmed V and J ends, which lost 3 bases and 0 bases, there was a span of 5 bases.

This clone was recorded only once. This chain joins TRBV4-1 and TRBJ1-3; D is unclear. Trimming left V 0 bases short and J 2 bases short, with 17 bases between. Germline assignment: CDR1 MGHRA and CDR2 YSYEKL. The CDR3 has 18 amino acids. CDR3 DNA: TGCGCCAGCAGCCAAGAAGGGTGGGCTAGCTTGGCTGGAAACACCATATATTTT. As protein: CASSQEGWASLAGNTIYF.

The V gene is TRBV7-9, the J gene TRBJ2-1; TRBD2 matches 7 bases. The CDR3 runs to 14 residues. Trimming took 0 bases from V and 13 from J; bases not matched to a gene: 9. Germline V lookup: CDR1 SEHNR, CDR2 FQNEAQ (reference sequence). Here the CDR3 DNA reads TGTGCCAGCAGCTTAGCCCGGGGGGAAGCGTCCCAGTTCTTC. Encoded protein: CASSLARGEASQFF.

The rearrangement links TRBV30 to TRBJ1-3; 7 bases fit TRBD1. Germline values: CDR1 GTSNPN, CDR2 SVGIG (reference sequence). The ends lost 4 bases at V and 2 bases at J; junction bases unmatched: 2. The length of the CDR3 is 13 residues. Written as DNA, the CDR3 is TGTGCCTGGACCAGGGGGACTGGAAACACCATATATTTT. Residues: CAWTRGTGNTIYF.

By share, this clone ranks as medium-sized. The chain uses TRBV28 and TRBJ2-7; D is uncertain. The CDR3 is 11 amino acids. Germline-derived CDR1 and CDR2 are MDHEN and SYDVKM. Trimming shortened V by 8 bases and J by 3 bases, and 8 bases separated the two germline ends. CDR3: CASPLDYEQYF. The CDR3 DNA reads TGTGCCAGCCCCCTAGACTACGAGCAGTACTTC.

J is TRBJ1-2 and V is TRBV7-2, with D unclear. The CDR3 contains 13 residues. Trimming left V 0 bases short and J 6 bases short, with 8 bases between. CDR1 and CDR2 (germline): SGHTA, FQGNSA. CDR3 sequence: CASSLAGGDGYTF. The CDR3 DNA reads TGTGCCAGCAGCTTAGCAGGAGGTGATGGCTACACCTTC.

This clone has just a few counts. The V and J genes are TRBV9 and TRBJ2-1, with 8 bases fitting TRBD1. Losses at the gene ends were 0 bases for V and 4 bases for J; bases not matched to a gene: 0. There are 14 residues in the CDR3. The V gene's germline CDR1 is SGDLS and CDR2 YYNGEE. For the CDR3, the DNA is TGTGCCAGCAGCGTAGGGACAGGGTACAATGAGCAGTTCTTC. It is translated as CASSVGTGYNEQFF. Full variable domain (outside the CDR3, taken from reference TRBV9 and TRBJ2-1): DSGVTQTPKHLITATGQRVTLRCSPRSGDLSVYWYQQSLDQGLQFLIQYYNGEERAKGNILERFSAQQFPDLHSELNLSSLELGDSALYFCASSVGTGYNEQFFGPGTRLTVL.